The subject of this entry is one T cell receptor (beta chain). This entry is derived from a study of lymphopenia after photon versus proton radiotherapy. Germline CDR1 SGDLS, CDR2 YYNGEE. The CDR3 totals 14 residues. V gave up 2 bases and J gave up 0 bases, with 6 bases separating them. Data came from immunoSEQ multiplex PCR; TCRdb stores just in-frame clones and leaves some out. In the table there are about 64,000 clones, about nine tenths of which are singletons. The clonotype was recovered from a man at least 80 years old with esophageal cancer. This chain joins TRBV9 and TRBJ1-5; the D is unclear. The sequencing here drew on peripheral blood, taken from a patient treated with proton-based radiotherapy. The DNA of the CDR3 is TGTGCCAGCAGCGTCATGTATAGCAATCAGCCCCAGCATTTT. This encodes CASSVMYSNQPQHF.